The rows below give T cell receptor beta chains drawn from one sample of a study of shared clonotypes between healthy human individuals. Profiling relied on immunoSEQ multiplex PCR, and the TCRdb table lists in-frame clones only, not all of them. The sample yields about 330,000 clones, around 86% seen once. Material for sequencing was memory CD8+ T cells sorted from blood. These receptors were collected from a man in his late teens or twenties in good health. CDR3s include the opening cysteine and the closing phenylalanine or tryptophan. Fields, in order: CDR3 DNA, CDR3 protein, D gene, CDR3 length, V gene, J gene, clone size. A D gene is named only where the DNA matches it firmly. Not every row has a clone size; where given, it reads once, few, many or a size class.

DNA: TGTGCCAGCAGCCAATCAGAACAGGGGATCCTGCGGGAGCAGTTCTTC
CDR3: CASSQSEQGILREQFF
D: TRBD1
length: 16
V: TRBV2
J: TRBJ2-1
size: .

DNA: TGCGCCAGCAGCCAAGCGACAGGCTATGGCTACACCTTC
CDR3: CASSQATGYGYTF
D: .
length: 13
V: TRBV4-3
J: TRBJ1-2
size: .

DNA: TGTGCCAGCAGCTTGAGGACTAGCGGGATTAATGAGACCCAGTACTTC
CDR3: CASSLRTSGINETQYF
D: TRBD2
length: 16
V: TRBV13
J: TRBJ2-5
size: .

DNA: TGTGCCAGCAGCCCCCTTCAGATAGAGACCGGGGAGCTGTTTTTT
CDR3: CASSPLQIETGELFF
D: .
length: 15
V: TRBV11-2
J: TRBJ2-2
size: .

DNA: TGTGCCAGTAGAGGGGCGGAGGTTAAGTACTTC
CDR3: CASRGAEVKYF
D: .
length: 11
V: TRBV19
J: TRBJ2-7
size: .

DNA: TGTGCCAGCAGCTACCCTACAGCGGGAGCCCACTACGAGCAGTACTTC
CDR3: CASSYPTAGAHYEQYF
D: TRBD2
length: 16
V: TRBV7-9
J: TRBJ2-7
size: .

DNA: TGCAGCGTGGCAAATCTCAGGGGGCTAGCCAAAAACATTCAGTACTTC
CDR3: CSVANLRGLAKNIQYF
D: TRBD1
length: 16
V: TRBV29-1
J: TRBJ2-4
size: .

DNA: TGTGCCAGTAGGGGCGACAGGCAGCCCCAGCATTTT
CDR3: CASRGDRQPQHF
D: .
length: 12
V: TRBV19
J: TRBJ1-5
size: few

DNA: TGTGCCAGCAGTGGCGGGGCGATGACAGGAGCCACTGAAGCTTTCTTT
CDR3: CASSGGAMTGATEAFF
D: .
length: 16
V: TRBV2
J: TRBJ1-1
size: once

DNA: TGTGCCAGCAGTGAATATCTGAACACTGAAGCTTTCTTT
CDR3: CASSEYLNTEAFF
D: .
length: 13
V: TRBV2
J: TRBJ1-1
size: .

DNA: TGTGCCAGCAGCCCCCTAGAACGGGACAGGAGCACAGATACGCAGTATTTT
CDR3: CASSPLERDRSTDTQYF
D: TRBD1
length: 17
V: TRBV7-4
J: TRBJ2-3
size: .

DNA: TGTGCCAGCGCGGGACAGGGAACTTTAGAGCAGTACTTC
CDR3: CASAGQGTLEQYF
D: TRBD1
length: 13
V: TRBV5-4
J: TRBJ2-7
size: .

DNA: TGTGCCAGCAGCCCCACTAGCGGGGTAGGCACAGATACGCAGTATTTT
CDR3: CASSPTSGVGTDTQYF
D: TRBD2
length: 16
V: TRBV13
J: TRBJ2-3
size: .

DNA: TGTGCCAGCAGCTTAGGTGGGATGACAGGGGCAACTAATGAAAAACTGTTTTTT
CDR3: CASSLGGMTGATNEKLFF
D: TRBD1
length: 18
V: TRBV7-6
J: TRBJ1-4
size: .

DNA: TGTGCCAGCAGTGAAGCTTATGGCTACACCTTC
CDR3: CASSEAYGYTF
D: .
length: 11
V: TRBV6-1
J: TRBJ1-2
size: .

DNA: TGTGCCAGCAGCTTAGTGCGGACACATGGGAGGGAAAAACTGTTTTTT
CDR3: CASSLVRTHGREKLFF
D: .
length: 16
V: TRBV11-2
J: TRBJ1-4
size: .

DNA: TGTGCCAGCAGCTTGACAGGGCCGAACACTGAAGCTTTCTTT
CDR3: CASSLTGPNTEAFF
D: TRBD1
length: 14
V: TRBV7-9
J: TRBJ1-1
size: .

DNA: TGTGCCAGCAGGCCGGGTAGCTGGGGAAATGAGCAGTTCTTC
CDR3: CASRPGSWGNEQFF
D: .
length: 14
V: TRBV6-5
J: TRBJ2-1
size: .

DNA: TGTGCCAGCAGCTCGACTGAGACAACAACTGAAGCTTTCTTT
CDR3: CASSSTETTTEAFF
D: .
length: 14
V: TRBV7-6
J: TRBJ1-1
size: .

DNA: TGTGCCAGCAGTGAAGCGGGACAGCTCGCTGGGGCCAACGTCCTGACTTTC
CDR3: CASSEAGQLAGANVLTF
D: TRBD1
length: 17
V: TRBV2
J: TRBJ2-6
size: once

DNA: TGCGCCAGCAGCCAAGGCGCTGGGACTAGCGTCCAAGAGACCCAGTACTTC
CDR3: CASSQGAGTSVQETQYF
D: TRBD2
length: 17
V: TRBV4-3
J: TRBJ2-5
size: .

DNA: TGTGCCAGCAGTGAAACGTCCGGAAACACCATATATTTT
CDR3: CASSETSGNTIYF
D: .
length: 13
V: TRBV2
J: TRBJ1-3
size: .

DNA: TGTGCCAGCAGCTTACAGCGGGACTACGAGCAGTACTTC
CDR3: CASSLQRDYEQYF
D: TRBD2
length: 13
V: TRBV11-2
J: TRBJ2-7
size: .

DNA: TGTGCCAGCAGCCCGACCGGGGGGATGGACGGCGCTGAAGCTTTCTTT
CDR3: CASSPTGGMDGAEAFF
D: .
length: 16
V: TRBV7-9
J: TRBJ1-1
size: .

DNA: TGTGCCAGCAGTTCGCCCGTGACAGACTACGAGCAGTACTTC
CDR3: CASSSPVTDYEQYF
D: .
length: 14
V: TRBV6-5
J: TRBJ2-7
size: .

DNA: TGTGCCAGCAGCTTAGATTTGAGGGCGGATGGCTACACCTTC
CDR3: CASSLDLRADGYTF
D: .
length: 14
V: TRBV7-2
J: TRBJ1-2
size: .

DNA: TGTGCCAGCAGTCAACCGTTACAGGGCGGAGAAGAGACCCAGTACTTC
CDR3: CASSQPLQGGEETQYF
D: .
length: 16
V: TRBV2
J: TRBJ2-5
size: .

DNA: TGTGCCAGCAGCTTTAGAGGGTCCCGGGGTGGGTACAATGAGCAGTTCTTC
CDR3: CASSFRGSRGGYNEQFF
D: .
length: 17
V: TRBV7-3
J: TRBJ2-1
size: many

DNA: TGCGCCAGCAGCCACAGGGTAAGCAATCAGCCCCAGCATTTT
CDR3: CASSHRVSNQPQHF
D: .
length: 14
V: TRBV4-1
J: TRBJ1-5
size: .

DNA: TGTGCCTCCAGGGTAGGCAGGGGGCTTGCCTATGGCTACACCTTC
CDR3: CASRVGRGLAYGYTF
D: TRBD1
length: 15
V: TRBV10-3
J: TRBJ1-2
size: .

DNA: TGTGCCAGCAGTCCGCGCTCAGGGGAAGAGACCCAGTACTTC
CDR3: CASSPRSGEETQYF
D: .
length: 14
V: TRBV27
J: TRBJ2-5
size: .

DNA: TGCGCCAGCAGTCACGTCCTCAACAGGAACGAAATTGAGGGGGAGCAGTACTTC
CDR3: CASSHVLNRNEIEGEQYF
D: .
length: 18
V: TRBV23-1
J: TRBJ2-7
size: .

DNA: TGTGCCAGCAGCTTGGAGGGCTGGAACACTGAAGCTTTCTTT
CDR3: CASSLEGWNTEAFF
D: .
length: 14
V: TRBV11-2
J: TRBJ1-1
size: .

DNA: TGTGCCAGCAGCCAAATGGGAGCAACCAACACTGAAGCTTTCTTT
CDR3: CASSQMGATNTEAFF
D: .
length: 15
V: TRBV6-1
J: TRBJ1-1
size: .

DNA: TGTGCCAGCAGCATCAGGGGGCGCGCCTATGGCTACACCTTC
CDR3: CASSIRGRAYGYTF
D: TRBD1
length: 14
V: TRBV6-1
J: TRBJ1-2
size: .

DNA: TGTGCCAGCAGTCCGTCCCGGGACAGGGGCGGTTGGAGTCAGCCCCAGCATTTT
CDR3: CASSPSRDRGGWSQPQHF
D: TRBD1
length: 18
V: TRBV2
J: TRBJ1-5
size: .

DNA: TGTGCCAGCAGTAGGACTGAAGCTTTCTTT
CDR3: CASSRTEAFF
D: .
length: 10
V: TRBV28
J: TRBJ1-1
size: .

DNA: TGCGCCAGCAGCTCGACGACAGGGAGCTCCTACAATGAGCAGTTCTTC
CDR3: CASSSTTGSSYNEQFF
D: TRBD1
length: 16
V: TRBV5-1
J: TRBJ2-1
size: .

DNA: TGCAGCGTGGATGGCTACACCTTC
CDR3: CSVDGYTF
D: .
length: 8
V: TRBV29-1
J: TRBJ1-2
size: .

DNA: TGTGCCAGCAGCTCGAGGGGACAGGGGACCGAGCAGTACTTC
CDR3: CASSSRGQGTEQYF
D: TRBD1
length: 14
V: TRBV5-4
J: TRBJ2-7
size: .